This T cell receptor (beta chain) was retrieved from a study of T cells in Graves' hyperthyroidism and ophthalmopathy. TCR beta CDR3 regions were amplified from RNA. The HTBI primer set served for first-round RT-PCR of the TCR CDR3. A single record per CDR3 protein comes from TCRdb applying MiXCR to the multiplex PCR reads. Altogether roughly 710,000 distinct CDR3 sequences are present, 30% to 40% being singletons, with the ten largest covering roughly 30%. The V segment lost 5 bases and the J segment 5 bases; nucleotides outside the gene matches: 18. This CDR3 comprises 18 residues. The PBMCs were sourced from fresh peripheral blood (more than 9 ml). This clonotype was observed a few times.

The clonotype comes from a middle-aged woman with Graves' hyperthyroidism. The sample consisted of blood. The rearrangement joins TRBV12-3 or TRBV12-4 to TRBJ2-5, with 9 bases fitting TRBD2. DNA for the CDR3: TGTGCCAGCAGTCCCAGTCTAGCGGGAACTACGAGGTGGGAGACCCAGTACTTC. Translation: CASSPSLAGTTRWETQYF.